This T cell receptor (beta chain) was identified during a study of sequential checkpoint blockade in melanoma. Points from the study as a whole: Response in arm A was associated with pretreatment TIL clonality. Mutational load did not correlate with tumor T-cell fraction or clonality.

Produced via immunoSEQ multiplex PCR; TCRdb's table is partial and in-frame only. Of some 10,000 clones in the sample, roughly 29% are singletons; the top ten hold roughly 20%. This clone was seen more than once but under ten times. What it recognizes is unknown. The CDR3 sequence is 16 residues long. Germline-derived CDR1 and CDR2 are MNHGY and SAAAGT. The V end lost 6 bases, the J end lost 3 bases, and 18 bases lay between the germline ends. Treatment described: randomized to nivolumab then ipilimumab (arm A) or the reverse (arm B). The clonotype was recovered from a human donor with melanoma. The sample in question was tumor tissue (inferred from file names), obtained from a patient given nivolumab and ipilimumab in sequence. The chain employs TRBV6-8 and TRBJ1-3; D perhaps matches TRBD1 (6 bases). CDR3 sequence reads: CASRPSPGDYGNTIYF. The CDR3 DNA sequence: TGTGCCAGCAGACCCTCCCCAGGGGATTATGGAAACACCATATATTTT.